Here is one T cell receptor beta chain with its context. Antigen unknown. This sample's time point: healthy volunteer bleed at 2 weeks. Blood, whole and unfractionated, served as the source for total RNA extraction. The record originates from a study of human T cells and chemical hapten exposure. Looking at the study overall: The variation in per-sample TCR yields arose mainly from small differences in pooled library volumes.

General study points: No shift was seen in TCRs above 1 in 1000 frequency with DPC sensitization.

This CDR3 has 14 residues. Germline CDR1 is SGDLS and CDR2 is YYNGEE. Trimming took 2 bases from V and 7 from J; bases not matched to a gene: 2. In the library, unique molecular identifiers were attached to individual cDNA molecules. Methods used by the authors: Individual samples carried between 23,224 and 690,600 TCRs, with 85,000 to 100,000 as the median. TCRdb re-called the RACE reads with MiXCR, one entry per CDR3 protein. The V and J calls here are based on TCRdb, not the publication. Of 130,000 or so distinct CDR3 sequences in the sample, around 8.2% are singletons; the top ten hold 1.5% to 2%.

The TCR was taken from a male donor in good health. Some clones in this sample may be carry-over from other donors' samples. Sequencing was performed on whole blood. The V gene is TRBV9, the J gene TRBJ2-5, with 13 bases lining up with TRBD2. The CDR3: CASSVTSGRGTQYF. The CDR3 DNA follows: TGTGCCAGCAGCGTTACTAGCGGGAGGGGGACCCAGTACTTC.